A selection of T cell receptor beta chains follows, all from one sample in a study of siplizumab effects on memory and regulatory T cells. TCRdb keeps only in-frame clones here, not all; method: immunoSEQ multiplex PCR. The sample holds 90,000 to 110,000 clones, about 92% seen once. The sequencing sample was made of CD4+ T cells sorted from blood. The receptors were sampled from a human donor in good health. Each CDR3 is given with its conserved first and last residue. A D gene is named only where the DNA matches it firmly. Only part of the rows carry a size: once, few, many, or a class if the clone is expanded.

CDR3: CASTPGYGNQPQHF
DNA: TGTGCCAGCACCCCCGGATATGGGAATCAGCCCCAGCATTTT
V: TRBV2
D: NA
J: TRBJ1-5
size: NA

CDR3: CASSLGTGGNQPQHF
DNA: TGTGCCAGCAGTTTGGGGACAGGGGGAAATCAGCCCCAGCATTTT
V: TRBV27
D: TRBD1
J: TRBJ1-5
size: NA

CDR3: CSVWPGREQYF
DNA: TGCAGTGTTTGGCCGGGAAGGGAGCAGTACTTC
V: TRBV20-1
D: NA
J: TRBJ2-7
size: NA

CDR3: CASSLVGYNEQFF
DNA: TGCGCCAGCAGCTTGGTCGGCTACAATGAGCAGTTCTTC
V: TRBV5-1
D: NA
J: TRBJ2-1
size: NA

CDR3: CASSLAGTARNEQYF
DNA: TGCGCCAGCAGCTTGGCCGGGACAGCAAGGAATGAGCAGTACTTC
V: TRBV5-1
D: TRBD1
J: TRBJ2-7
size: NA

CDR3: CASSYNVLGGYTF
DNA: TGTGCCAGCAGTTACAACGTTCTTGGGGGCTACACCTTC
V: TRBV6-5
D: NA
J: TRBJ1-2
size: NA

CDR3: CAWSLRAGWEKLFF
DNA: TGTGCCTGGAGTCTCAGGGCAGGTTGGGAAAAACTGTTTTTT
V: TRBV30
D: NA
J: TRBJ1-4
size: NA

CDR3: CASSPEAGGYEQYF
DNA: TGTGCCAGCTCACCAGAGGCAGGGGGCTACGAGCAGTACTTC
V: TRBV18
D: TRBD1
J: TRBJ2-7
size: NA

CDR3: CAISVIDRGNGYTF
DNA: TGTGCCATCAGTGTAATTGACAGGGGAAATGGCTACACCTTC
V: TRBV10-3
D: TRBD1
J: TRBJ1-2
size: NA

CDR3: CASSQEGGLIEETQYF
DNA: TGTGCCAGCAGCCAAGAGGGGGGACTAATCGAAGAGACCCAGTACTTC
V: TRBV14
D: TRBD2
J: TRBJ2-5
size: NA

CDR3: CASCSGGCYEQYF
DNA: TGTGCCAGCTGTTCCGGAGGTTGTTACGAGCAGTACTTC
V: TRBV14
D: NA
J: TRBJ2-7
size: NA

CDR3: CASSLGLGGAFF
DNA: TGTGCCAGCAGTCTGGGACTGGGGGGAGCTTTCTTT
V: TRBV6-1
D: NA
J: TRBJ1-1
size: NA

CDR3: CASSPGTANYGYTF
DNA: TGTGCCAGCAGCCCAGGCACCGCTAACTATGGCTACACCTTC
V: TRBV6-7
D: NA
J: TRBJ1-2
size: NA

CDR3: CASSLLGTEAFF
DNA: TGTGCCAGCAGTTTACTCGGGACTGAAGCTTTCTTT
V: TRBV28
D: NA
J: TRBJ1-1
size: NA

CDR3: CASSLVVTSGRRTDTQYF
DNA: TGTGCCAGCAGCTTAGTGGTGACTAGCGGGAGGAGGACAGATACGCAGTATTTT
V: TRBV7-2
D: TRBD2
J: TRBJ2-3
size: NA

CDR3: CSVGNPGNNQPQHF
DNA: TGCAGCGTTGGAAACCCAGGGAACAATCAGCCCCAGCATTTT
V: TRBV29-1
D: NA
J: TRBJ1-5
size: few

CDR3: CASSLASGPAGTF
DNA: TGTGCCAGCAGCTTGGCTTCAGGGCCAGCAGGGACCTTC
V: TRBV5-4
D: NA
J: TRBJ1-2
size: NA

CDR3: CASSRDSTAFF
DNA: TGTGCCAGCAGTCGCGACAGTACAGCTTTCTTT
V: TRBV6-5
D: NA
J: TRBJ1-1
size: NA

CDR3: CASSLTPGETYEQYF
DNA: TGTGCCAGCAGCTTAACTCCAGGGGAAACCTACGAGCAGTACTTC
V: TRBV7-3
D: NA
J: TRBJ2-7
size: once

CDR3: CASTGTGVETQYF
DNA: TGTGCCAGCACCGGGACAGGGGTTGAGACCCAGTACTTC
V: TRBV11-3
D: TRBD1
J: TRBJ2-5
size: NA

CDR3: CASSDRTGGGNTIYF
DNA: TGTGCCAGCAGTGACCGGACAGGGGGAGGAAACACCATATATTTT
V: TRBV2
D: TRBD1
J: TRBJ1-3
size: NA

CDR3: CASSIGGGTEAFF
DNA: TGTGCCAGTAGTATAGGGGGGGGCACTGAAGCTTTCTTT
V: TRBV19
D: NA
J: TRBJ1-1
size: NA

CDR3: CSARLSGANVLTF
DNA: TGCAGCGCCAGACTCTCTGGGGCCAACGTCCTGACTTTC
V: TRBV29-1
D: NA
J: TRBJ2-6
size: NA

CDR3: CASSQSKVLGSSYEQYF
DNA: TGCGCCAGCAGCCAGTCGAAAGTCCTGGGGTCTTCCTACGAGCAGTACTTC
V: TRBV4-1
D: NA
J: TRBJ2-7
size: NA

CDR3: CASSPEGPGQYF
DNA: TGTGCCAGCAGTCCGGAAGGTCCCGGGCAGTACTTC
V: TRBV6-5
D: NA
J: TRBJ2-7
size: few

CDR3: CASSSGQNTEAFF
DNA: TGTGCCAGCAGCTCTGGACAGAACACTGAAGCTTTCTTT
V: TRBV7-9
D: NA
J: TRBJ1-1
size: NA

CDR3: CASSHPPTANYGYTF
DNA: TGTGCCAGCAGCCACCCCCCGACAGCGAACTATGGCTACACCTTC
V: TRBV7-2
D: NA
J: TRBJ1-2
size: once

CDR3: CASSLGRGAGGYTF
DNA: TGTGCCAGCAGCTTAGGTCGGGGGGCCGGAGGCTACACCTTC
V: TRBV7-2
D: NA
J: TRBJ1-2
size: NA

CDR3: CASSLVRNTEAFF
DNA: TGTGCCAGCAGCTTAGTACGAAACACTGAAGCTTTCTTT
V: TRBV7-2
D: NA
J: TRBJ1-1
size: NA

CDR3: CASRRGRPLAKNIQYF
DNA: TGCGCCAGTCGCCGGGGCAGACCACTAGCCAAAAACATTCAGTACTTC
V: TRBV4-3
D: NA
J: TRBJ2-4
size: NA

CDR3: CASSSLGTSGSARDTQYF
DNA: TGTGCCAGCAGCTCGCTTGGGACTAGCGGGAGTGCCCGAGATACGCAGTATTTT
V: TRBV13
D: TRBD2
J: TRBJ2-3
size: NA

CDR3: CASSSEADTQYF
DNA: TGCGCCAGCAGCTCGGAGGCGGATACGCAGTATTTT
V: TRBV5-1
D: NA
J: TRBJ2-3
size: NA

CDR3: CASTPDRVINYGYTF
DNA: TGTGCCAGCACTCCTGACAGGGTGATAAACTATGGCTACACCTTC
V: TRBV2
D: TRBD1
J: TRBJ1-2
size: NA

CDR3: CASSQVQRSTDTQYF
DNA: TGCGCCAGCAGCCAAGTGCAGCGGAGCACAGATACGCAGTATTTT
V: TRBV4-3
D: NA
J: TRBJ2-3
size: NA

CDR3: CASSLWTSGSLYEQYF
DNA: TGTGCCAGCAGCTTATGGACTAGCGGGAGTTTATACGAGCAGTACTTC
V: TRBV5-8
D: TRBD2
J: TRBJ2-7
size: NA

CDR3: CASSLRTSEWREMETQYF
DNA: TGCGCCAGCAGCTTGCGGACTAGCGAGTGGAGGGAGATGGAGACCCAGTACTTC
V: TRBV5-1
D: TRBD2
J: TRBJ2-5
size: NA

CDR3: CSVGQGEATEAFF
DNA: TGCAGCGTGGGACAAGGGGAGGCTACTGAAGCTTTCTTT
V: TRBV29-1
D: NA
J: TRBJ1-1
size: NA

CDR3: CASSVAGGGTYEQYF
DNA: TGTGCCAGCAGCGTAGCAGGGGGCGGCACCTACGAGCAGTACTTC
V: TRBV9
D: TRBD1
J: TRBJ2-7
size: NA

CDR3: CASSWTGGTEAFF
DNA: TGTGCCAGCAGCTGGACAGGGGGGACTGAAGCTTTCTTT
V: TRBV5-4
D: TRBD1
J: TRBJ1-1
size: NA

CDR3: CASSDMTNQGRGVRTAGYNEQFF
DNA: TGTGCCAGCAGTGACATGACCAACCAGGGCAGGGGAGTTCGAACCGCGGGCTACAATGAGCAGTTCTTC
V: TRBV6-4
D: NA
J: TRBJ2-1
size: NA

CDR3: CASSHGETQYF
DNA: TGTGCCAGCAGTCACGGGGAGACCCAGTACTTC
V: TRBV5-4
D: NA
J: TRBJ2-5
size: NA

CDR3: CASSRGDEGQEAFF
DNA: TGCGCCAGCAGCCGGGGGGACGAAGGGCAGGAAGCTTTCTTT
V: TRBV23-1
D: NA
J: TRBJ1-1
size: NA

CDR3: CASSANGQGFFSYEQYF
DNA: TGTGCCAGCAGTGCCAACGGACAGGGTTTTTTCTCCTACGAGCAGTACTTC
V: TRBV27
D: TRBD1
J: TRBJ2-7
size: NA

CDR3: CASSRQVPGWEQYF
DNA: TGTGCCAGTAGTCGACAGGTTCCCGGCTGGGAGCAGTACTTC
V: TRBV19
D: NA
J: TRBJ2-7
size: NA

CDR3: CASSHTGTAVPNEKLFF
DNA: TGTGCCAGTAGCCATACCGGGACAGCGGTCCCTAATGAAAAACTGTTTTTT
V: TRBV19
D: TRBD1
J: TRBJ1-4
size: NA

CDR3: CSARPYIEAFF
DNA: TGCAGTGCTAGACCTTACATTGAAGCTTTCTTT
V: TRBV20-1
D: NA
J: TRBJ1-1
size: NA

CDR3: CASSLSPSGRPTEAFF
DNA: TGTGCCAGCAGTTTATCACCCTCGGGGAGGCCCACTGAAGCTTTCTTT
V: TRBV27
D: NA
J: TRBJ1-1
size: NA

CDR3: CASSPSYNEQFF
DNA: TGTGCCAGCAGCCCTTCCTACAATGAGCAGTTCTTC
V: TRBV5-8
D: NA
J: TRBJ2-1
size: NA

CDR3: CASSPGPGQVEKLFF
DNA: TGTGCCAGCAGTCCTGGACCGGGACAGGTAGAAAAACTGTTTTTT
V: TRBV7-2
D: TRBD1
J: TRBJ1-4
size: NA

CDR3: CASSEPAAYTQYF
DNA: TGCGCCAGCAGTGAGCCCGCGGCCTATACGCAGTATTTT
V: TRBV10-2
D: NA
J: TRBJ2-3
size: NA